The 6 T cell receptor beta chains given below trace back to one sample, sequenced in a study of blood T cell repertoires in COVID-19. Produced via immunoSEQ multiplex PCR; TCRdb's table is partial and in-frame only. This sample yields about 45,000 clones, of which roughly 87% are seen a single time; more than 13% belongs to the top ten. Sequencing was performed on peripheral blood. The source is a human donor in a cohort sampled during active COVID-19.

This chain uses TRBV6-4 with TRBJ1-3, with 11 bases identical to TRBD1. This CDR3 is built from 20 residues. From germline, CDR1 is MRHNA and CDR2 SNTAGT. V was pared by 0 bases and J by 3 bases, with 13 bases of the junction left unmatched. CDR3 bases: TGTGCCAGCAGTGACTCGATGCGAGACGGACAGGGGGCGTATGGAAACACCATATATTTT. Translated, it gives CASSDSMRDGQGAYGNTIYF.

The rearrangement joins TRBV5-6 to TRBJ2-7, with TRBD2 matching over 8 bases. With 4 bases clipped from V and 6 bases from J, the junction kept 3 bases outside the gene matches. Germline CDR1 and CDR2: SGHDT and YYEEEE. The CDR3 loop spans 12 amino acids. The CDR3, as DNA: TGTGCCAGCAGCAAGACTAGCGCCGAGCAGTACTTC. Encoded protein: CASSKTSAEQYF.

The J gene is TRBJ2-1, the V gene TRBV5-1, with 7 bases fitting TRBD2. After removal of 0 bases from V and 9 bases from J, the junction contained 18 bases not matched to a gene. Germline-derived CDR1 and CDR2 are SGHRS and YFSETQ. The CDR3 totals 18 residues. DNA for the CDR3: TGCGCCAGCAGCTTGGCCTGGCGGGAGTTTGATTCGGGAGCTGAGCAGTTCTTC. It encodes CASSLAWREFDSGAEQFF.

V usage is TRBV11-2 and J usage is TRBJ2-3; D gene unclear. In germline, CDR1 is SGHAT, CDR2 FQNNGV. Deletions cut 1 base from V and 1 base from J, with 12 bases between. The CDR3 is made up of 16 amino acids. CDR3 sequence: CASSLVPNRGTDTQYF. The CDR3 nucleotides are TGTGCCAGCAGCTTAGTTCCAAACCGAGGCACAGATACGCAGTATTTT. Full variable domain (missing parts from reference TRBV11-2 and TRBJ2-3): EAGVAQSPRYKIIEKRQSVAFWCNPISGHATLYWYQQILGQGPKLLIQFQNNGVVDDSQLPKDRFSAERLKGVDSTLKIQPAKLEDSAVYLCASSLVPNRGTDTQYFGPGTRLTVL.

The V and J genes are TRBV19 and TRBJ1-5; TRBD1 is a possible D gene (6 bases). Germline V gives CDR1 LNHDA, CDR2 SQIVND (reference sequence). Trimming removed 1 base at V and 6 bases at J, with 10 bases between. The CDR3 has 14 residues. In DNA form, the CDR3 reads TGTGCCAGTAGTATAGGGCAGGGGCCTCAGCCCCAGCATTTT. Its translation is CASSIGQGPQPQHF.

This chain joins TRBV11-3 and TRBJ2-1; 7 bases are shared with TRBD1. Trimming cost V 3 bases and J 13 bases; bases outside gene matches: 12. Germline V gives CDR1 SGHNT, CDR2 YENEEA. The CDR3 runs to 14 residues. The CDR3 nucleotides read TGTGCCAGCAGCTTGGGGGACAGAGGATCCCCTCAGTTCTTC. Translation gives CASSLGDRGSPQFF.